This note documents a single TCR beta chain sequence. The antigen is unknown. The record originates from a study of cytomegalovirus exposure and HLA in healthy donors. Overall study results and limits: According to a later analysis, donors in an Asian-associated ancestry cluster reportedly had fewer N-insertions than the roughly 640-donor mean.

Germline lookup yields CDR1 SGHNT and CDR2 YENEEA. The CDR3 contains 15 residues. V lost 4 bases to trimming and J lost 4 bases, with 13 bases between them. PCR amplification relied on 60 Vbeta primers (plus 13 Jbeta primers). Libraries were prepared by immunoSEQ multiplex PCR; TCRdb keeps only in-frame clonotypes and omits some of them. The top ten clones hold less than 7.5% of a sample with about 140,000 clones, around 82% of them seen once. Sequencing input: PBMCs. The V and J genes are TRBV11-3 and TRBJ2-2; D is perhaps TRBD1 (5 bases). This receptor was identified in a woman between 40 and 50 years old in good health and CMV-seropositive. As DNA, the CDR3 is TGTGCCAGCAGCTCGCGTGGGGCCTCCACCGGGGAGCTGTTTTTT. This gives the protein CASSSRGASTGELFF.